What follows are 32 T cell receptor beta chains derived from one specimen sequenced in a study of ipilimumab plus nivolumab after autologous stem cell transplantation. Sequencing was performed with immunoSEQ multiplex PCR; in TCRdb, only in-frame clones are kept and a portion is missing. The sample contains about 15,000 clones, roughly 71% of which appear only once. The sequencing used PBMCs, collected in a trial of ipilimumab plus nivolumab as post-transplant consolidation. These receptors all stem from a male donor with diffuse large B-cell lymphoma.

In nucleotides, the CDR3 is TGCGCCAGCAGCCCCTTGGGGACTTCTAACACTGAAGCTTTCTTT. As protein: CASSPLGTSNTEAFF. The chain has TRBV4-1 and TRBJ1-1, with D possibly matching TRBD1 (5 bases). The germline V gene encodes CDR1 MGHRA and CDR2 YSYEKL. The CDR3 consists of 15 residues. V lost 4 bases, J lost 2 bases, and 14 bases lay in between.

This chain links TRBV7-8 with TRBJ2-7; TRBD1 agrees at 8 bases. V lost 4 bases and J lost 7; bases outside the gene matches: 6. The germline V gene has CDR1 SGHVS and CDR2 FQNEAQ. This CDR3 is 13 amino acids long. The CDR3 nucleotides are TGTGCCAGCAGCTCCGACAGGGGTAGAGAGCAGTACTTC. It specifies CASSSDRGREQYF.

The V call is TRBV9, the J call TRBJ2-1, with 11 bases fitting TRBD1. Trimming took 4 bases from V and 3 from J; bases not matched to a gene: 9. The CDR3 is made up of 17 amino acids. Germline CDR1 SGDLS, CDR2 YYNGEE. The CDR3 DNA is TGTGCCAGCAGCACGTATCCGGACAGGGGGCGCTACAATGAGCAGTTCTTC. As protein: CASSTYPDRGRYNEQFF.

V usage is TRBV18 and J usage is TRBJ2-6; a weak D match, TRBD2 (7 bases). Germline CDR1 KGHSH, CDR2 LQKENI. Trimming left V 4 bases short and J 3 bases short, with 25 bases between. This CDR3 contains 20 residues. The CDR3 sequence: CASSRSGGQDAKHGANVLTF. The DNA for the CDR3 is TGTGCCAGCTCACGATCCGGGGGGCAGGACGCCAAGCATGGGGCCAACGTCCTGACTTTC.

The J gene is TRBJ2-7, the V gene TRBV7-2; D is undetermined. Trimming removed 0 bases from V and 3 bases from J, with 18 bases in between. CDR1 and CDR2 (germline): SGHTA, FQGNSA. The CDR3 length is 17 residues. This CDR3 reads CASSLAPPVLEGYEQYF. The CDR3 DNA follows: TGTGCCAGCAGCTTAGCCCCTCCGGTTCTAGAAGGCTACGAGCAGTACTTC.

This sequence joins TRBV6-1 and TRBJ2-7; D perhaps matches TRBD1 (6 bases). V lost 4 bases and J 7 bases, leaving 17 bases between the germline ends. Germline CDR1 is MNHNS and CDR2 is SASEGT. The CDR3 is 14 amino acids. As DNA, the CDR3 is TGTGCCAGCAGTGCCTCGGGACATCTTGGGGAGCAGTACTTC. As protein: CASSASGHLGEQYF.

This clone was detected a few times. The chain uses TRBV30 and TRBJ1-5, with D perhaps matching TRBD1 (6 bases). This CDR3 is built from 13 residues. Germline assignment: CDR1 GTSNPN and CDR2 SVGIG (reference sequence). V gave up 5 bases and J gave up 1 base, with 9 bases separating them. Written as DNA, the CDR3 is TGTGCCTGGGCCGGACAGAGCAATCAGCCCCAGCATTTT. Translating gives CAWAGQSNQPQHF.

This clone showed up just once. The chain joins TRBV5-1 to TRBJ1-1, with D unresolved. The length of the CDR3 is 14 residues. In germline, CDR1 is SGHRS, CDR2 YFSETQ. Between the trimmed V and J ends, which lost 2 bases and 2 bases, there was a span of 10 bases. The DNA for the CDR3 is TGCGCCAGCAGCTTCTCTCCGGGTAACACTGAAGCTTTCTTT. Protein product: CASSFSPGNTEAFF.

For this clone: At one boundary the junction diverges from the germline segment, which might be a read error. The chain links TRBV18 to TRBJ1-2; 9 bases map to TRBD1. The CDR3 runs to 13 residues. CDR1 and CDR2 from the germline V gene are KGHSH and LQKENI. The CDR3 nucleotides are TGTGCCAGTTCACCCGGACAGGGGCCCTTTGGGACCTTC. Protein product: CASSPGQGPFGTF.

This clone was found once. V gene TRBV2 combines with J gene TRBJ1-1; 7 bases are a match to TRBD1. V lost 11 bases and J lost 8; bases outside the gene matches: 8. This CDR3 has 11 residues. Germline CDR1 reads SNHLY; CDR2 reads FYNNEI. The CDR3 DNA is TGTGCCGGAAAGGGGGCAGCCGAAGCTTTCTTT. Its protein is CAGKGAAEAFF.

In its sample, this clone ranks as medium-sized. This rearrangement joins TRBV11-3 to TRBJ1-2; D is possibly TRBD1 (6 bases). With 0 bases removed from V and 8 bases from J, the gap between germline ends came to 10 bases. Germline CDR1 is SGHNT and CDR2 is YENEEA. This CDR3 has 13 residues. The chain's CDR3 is CASSLDRQVGYTF. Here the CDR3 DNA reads TGTGCCAGCAGCTTAGATCGACAGGTCGGCTACACCTTC.

The CDR3 here is CASSQEGSSGRRGETQYF. CDR3 nucleotides: TGTGCCAGCAGCCAAGAAGGCTCTAGCGGGCGGAGGGGGGAGACCCAGTACTTC. The chain combines TRBV14 with TRBJ2-5; 8 bases fit TRBD2. Germline CDR1 is SGHDN and CDR2 is FVKESK. The CDR3 has 18 residues. The ends lost 0 bases at V and 5 bases at J; junction bases unmatched: 14.

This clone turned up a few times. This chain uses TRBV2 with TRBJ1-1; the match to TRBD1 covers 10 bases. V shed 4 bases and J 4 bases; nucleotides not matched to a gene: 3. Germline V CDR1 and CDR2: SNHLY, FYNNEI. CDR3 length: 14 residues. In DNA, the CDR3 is TGTGCCAGCAGTGGAAGGACAGGGGGCACTGAAGCTTTCTTT. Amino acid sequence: CASSGRTGGTEAFF.

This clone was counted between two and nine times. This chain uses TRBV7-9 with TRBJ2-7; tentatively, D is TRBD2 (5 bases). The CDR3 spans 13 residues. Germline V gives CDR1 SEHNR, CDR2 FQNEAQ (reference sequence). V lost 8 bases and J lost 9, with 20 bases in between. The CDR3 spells CASQPGPRAGQYF. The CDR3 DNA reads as TGTGCCAGCCAACCCGGACCGAGGGCAGGGCAGTACTTC. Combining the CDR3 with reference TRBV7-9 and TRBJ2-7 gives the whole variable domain DTGVSQNPRHKITKRGQNVTFRCDPISEHNRLYWYRQTLGQGPEFLTYFQNEAQLEKSRLLSDRFSAERPKGSFSTLEIQRTEQGDSAMYLCASQPGPRAGQYFGPGTRLTVT.

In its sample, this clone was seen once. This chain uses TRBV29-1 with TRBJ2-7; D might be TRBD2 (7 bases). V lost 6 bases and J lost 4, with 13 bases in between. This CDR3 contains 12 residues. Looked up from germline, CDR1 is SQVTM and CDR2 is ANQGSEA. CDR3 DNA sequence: TGCAGCGTGAGCGGGACATATTACGAGCAGTACTTC. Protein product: CSVSGTYYEQYF.

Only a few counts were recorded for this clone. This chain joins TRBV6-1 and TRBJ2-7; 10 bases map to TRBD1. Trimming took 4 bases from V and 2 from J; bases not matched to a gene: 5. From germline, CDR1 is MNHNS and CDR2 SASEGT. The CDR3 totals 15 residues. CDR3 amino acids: CASSVRGQGPYEQYF. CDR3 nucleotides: TGTGCCAGCAGTGTTAGGGGACAGGGGCCCTACGAGCAGTACTTC.

The CDR3 nucleotides are TGTGCCAGCAGCCCGACGACAGGGGGAGCCAAAAACATTCAGTACTTC. This sequence encodes CASSPTTGGAKNIQYF. The V and J genes are TRBV14 and TRBJ2-4, with 9 bases matching TRBD1. V shed 4 bases and J 0 bases; nucleotides not matched to a gene: 4. CDR3 length equals 16 residues. Germline V gene data show CDR1 as SGHDN and CDR2 as FVKESK.

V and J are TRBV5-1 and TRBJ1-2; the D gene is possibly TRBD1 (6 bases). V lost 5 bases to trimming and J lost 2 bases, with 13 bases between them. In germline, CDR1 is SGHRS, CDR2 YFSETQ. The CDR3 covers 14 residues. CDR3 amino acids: CASSPGTPNYGYTF. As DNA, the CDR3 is TGCGCCAGCAGTCCCGGGACACCGAACTATGGCTACACCTTC.

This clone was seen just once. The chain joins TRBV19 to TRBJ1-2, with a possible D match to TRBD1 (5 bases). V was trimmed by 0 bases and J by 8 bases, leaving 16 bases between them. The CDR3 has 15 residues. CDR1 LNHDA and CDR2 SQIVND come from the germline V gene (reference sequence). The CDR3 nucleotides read TGTGCCAGTAGTATAGATTCAGGGTCTCTTGCGGGCTACACCTTC. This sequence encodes CASSIDSGSLAGYTF. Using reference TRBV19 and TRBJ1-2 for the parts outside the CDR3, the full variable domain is DGGITQSPKYLFRKEGQNVTLSCEQNLNHDAMYWYRQDPGQGLRLIYYSQIVNDFQKGDIAEGYSVSREKKESFPLTVTSAQKNPTAFYLCASSIDSGSLAGYTFGSGTRLTVV.

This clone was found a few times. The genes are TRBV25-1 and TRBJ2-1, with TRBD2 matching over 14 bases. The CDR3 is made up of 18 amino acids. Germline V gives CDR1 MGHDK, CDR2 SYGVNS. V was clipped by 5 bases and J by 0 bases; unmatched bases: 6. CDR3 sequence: CASSRHGTSGSSYNEQFF. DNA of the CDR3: TGTGCCAGCAGTCGCCACGGGACTAGCGGGAGCTCCTACAATGAGCAGTTCTTC.

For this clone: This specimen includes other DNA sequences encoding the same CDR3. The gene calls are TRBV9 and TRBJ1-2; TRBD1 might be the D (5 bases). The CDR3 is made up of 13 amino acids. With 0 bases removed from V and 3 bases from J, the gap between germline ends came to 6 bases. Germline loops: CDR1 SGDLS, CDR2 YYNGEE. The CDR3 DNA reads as TGTGCCAGCAGCGTAGGAGGGGACTATGGCTACACCTTC. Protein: CASSVGGDYGYTF. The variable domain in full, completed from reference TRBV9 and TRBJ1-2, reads DSGVTQTPKHLITATGQRVTLRCSPRSGDLSVYWYQQSLDQGLQFLIQYYNGEERAKGNILERFSAQQFPDLHSELNLSSLELGDSALYFCASSVGGDYGYTFGSGTRLTVV.

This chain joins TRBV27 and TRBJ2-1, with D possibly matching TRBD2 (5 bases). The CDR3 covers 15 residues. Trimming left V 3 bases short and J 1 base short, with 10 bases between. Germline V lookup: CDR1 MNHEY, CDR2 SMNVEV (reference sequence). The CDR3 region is CASSFGSGSYNEQFF. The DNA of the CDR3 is TGTGCCAGCAGTTTTGGGAGCGGTTCCTACAATGAGCAGTTCTTC.

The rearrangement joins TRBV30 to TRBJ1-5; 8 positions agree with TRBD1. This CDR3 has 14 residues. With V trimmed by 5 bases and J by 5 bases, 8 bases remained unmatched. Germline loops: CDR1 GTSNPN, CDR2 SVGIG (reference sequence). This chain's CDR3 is CAWADRVDDQPQHF. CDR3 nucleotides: TGTGCCTGGGCGGACAGGGTGGACGATCAGCCCCAGCATTTT.

The CDR3 DNA reads TGTGCCAGCAGTGACGGGGTAGCGGAGACCCAGTACTTC. It specifies CASSDGVAETQYF. The chain recombines TRBV6-1 with TRBJ2-5; D is perhaps TRBD2 (5 bases). The V end lost 3 bases, the J end lost 5 bases, and 10 bases lay between the germline ends. Germline CDR1 MNHNS, CDR2 SASEGT. The CDR3 spans 13 residues.

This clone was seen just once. The CDR3 reads CASGLVAGALVGTQYF. The CDR3, as DNA: TGTGCTAGTGGTTTGGTAGCGGGGGCCCTCGTTGGGACCCAGTACTTC. The chain combines TRBV12-5 with TRBJ2-5; 8 bases are shared with TRBD2. Germline loops: CDR1 LGHNT, CDR2 FRNRAP. With 0 bases clipped from V and 7 bases from J, the junction kept 10 bases outside the gene matches. CDR3 length: 16 amino acids.

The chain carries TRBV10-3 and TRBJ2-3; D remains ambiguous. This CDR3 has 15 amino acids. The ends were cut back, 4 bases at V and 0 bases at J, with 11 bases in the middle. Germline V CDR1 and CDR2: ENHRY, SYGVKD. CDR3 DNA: TGTGCCATCAGTGGTTCGAGGAGAAGCACAGATACGCAGTATTTT. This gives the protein CAISGSRRSTDTQYF.

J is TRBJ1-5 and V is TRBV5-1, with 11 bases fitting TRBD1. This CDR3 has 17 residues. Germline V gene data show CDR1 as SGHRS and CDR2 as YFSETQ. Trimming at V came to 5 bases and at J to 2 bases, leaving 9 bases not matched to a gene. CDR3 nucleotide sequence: TGCGCCAGCAGGGAAGGGACAGGGGGACTAGGCAATCAGCCCCAGCATTTT. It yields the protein CASREGTGGLGNQPQHF.

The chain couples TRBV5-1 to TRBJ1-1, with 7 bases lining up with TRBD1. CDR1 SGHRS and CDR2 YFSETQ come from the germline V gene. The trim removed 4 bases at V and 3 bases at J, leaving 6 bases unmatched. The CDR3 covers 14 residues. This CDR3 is CASSDRTGDTEAFF. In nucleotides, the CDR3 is TGCGCCAGCAGCGATAGGACAGGCGACACTGAAGCTTTCTTT.

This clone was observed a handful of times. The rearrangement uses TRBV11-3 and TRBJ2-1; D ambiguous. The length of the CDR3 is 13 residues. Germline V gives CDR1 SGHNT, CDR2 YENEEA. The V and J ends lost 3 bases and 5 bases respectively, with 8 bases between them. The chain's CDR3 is CASSFEVNNEQFF. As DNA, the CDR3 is TGTGCCAGCAGCTTCGAGGTAAACAATGAGCAGTTCTTC.

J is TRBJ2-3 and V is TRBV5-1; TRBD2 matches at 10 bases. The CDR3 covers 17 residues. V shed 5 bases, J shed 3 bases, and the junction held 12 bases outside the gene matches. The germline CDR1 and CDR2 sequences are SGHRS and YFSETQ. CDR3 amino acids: CASRPGLARLHTDTQYF. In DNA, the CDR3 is TGCGCCAGCAGACCGGGACTAGCGCGACTTCATACAGATACGCAGTATTTT.

The CDR3 reads CSVEVMSRETQYF. The DNA of the CDR3 is TGCAGCGTTGAAGTCATGAGCAGGGAGACCCAGTACTTC. The rearrangement joins TRBV29-1 to TRBJ2-5; D gene ambiguous. Germline CDR1 reads SQVTM; CDR2 reads ANQGSEA. Trimming cost V 1 base and J 5 bases, with 11 bases left between them. This CDR3 is built from 13 residues.

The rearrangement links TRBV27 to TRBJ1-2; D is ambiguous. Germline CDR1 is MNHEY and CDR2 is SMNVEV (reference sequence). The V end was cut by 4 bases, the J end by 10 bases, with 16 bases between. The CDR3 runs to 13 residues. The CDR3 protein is CASSSSGPQHYTF. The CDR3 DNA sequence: TGTGCCAGCAGTTCCTCCGGGCCCCAACACTACACCTTC.